This TCR beta chain was captured by sequencing in a study of Ad26.COV2.S vaccination and SARS-CoV-2 variants. Treatment described: 15 to 20 received Ad26.COV2.S at low or high dose, single or two shots; roughly five received placebo; per-sample allocation not given. The samples date from day 63 after the first vaccine or placebo injection. Trimming removed 10 bases at V and 2 bases at J, with 14 bases between. Germline loops: CDR1 ENHRY, CDR2 SYGVKD. CDR3 length: 13 amino acids. With respect to this clone: Its antigen remains unknown.

Study-wide results and limits: Comparability of non-spike TCR breadth was observed across vaccine and placebo recipients.

Sequenced by immunoSEQ multiplex PCR; TCRdb stores in-frame clones only, minus some. Of some 420,000 clones detected, approximately 88% appear once; the ten largest clones hold 3.6%. The rearrangement links TRBV10-3 to TRBJ2-5; D ambiguous. The source material was peripheral blood, sampled in a trial of Ad26.COV2.S vaccine versus placebo. This clonotype originated in a person between 18 and 60 years old who received the Ad26.COV2.S COVID-19 vaccine or a placebo. The CDR3 spells CATRWAGQETQYF. CDR3 bases: TGTGCCACCCGTTGGGCAGGTCAAGAGACCCAGTACTTC.